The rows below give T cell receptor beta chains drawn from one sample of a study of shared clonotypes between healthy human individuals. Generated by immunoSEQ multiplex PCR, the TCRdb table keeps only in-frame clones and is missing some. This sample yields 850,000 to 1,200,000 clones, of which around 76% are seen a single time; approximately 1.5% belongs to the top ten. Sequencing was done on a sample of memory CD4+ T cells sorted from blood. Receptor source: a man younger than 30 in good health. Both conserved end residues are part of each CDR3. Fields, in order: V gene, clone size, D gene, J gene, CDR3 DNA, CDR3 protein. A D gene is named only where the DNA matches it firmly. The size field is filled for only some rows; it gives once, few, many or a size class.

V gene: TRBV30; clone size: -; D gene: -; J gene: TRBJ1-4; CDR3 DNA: TGTGCCTGCCTTACGAAGAGGGCTAATGAAAAACTGTTTTTT; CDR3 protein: CACLTKRANEKLFF
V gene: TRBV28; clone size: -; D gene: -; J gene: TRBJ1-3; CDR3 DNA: TGTGCCAGCAAAAAGGACCCCGGAAACACCATATATTTT; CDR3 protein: CASKKDPGNTIYF
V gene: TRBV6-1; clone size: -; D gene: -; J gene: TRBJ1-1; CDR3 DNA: TGTGCCAGCAGTGAAGCGGCCTTTCCCGAATGGGAGAACACTGAAGCTTTCTTT; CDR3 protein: CASSEAAFPEWENTEAFF
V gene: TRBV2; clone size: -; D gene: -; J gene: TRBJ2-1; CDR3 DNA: TGTGCCAGCACCTTAGGCCCCCTTTTTTCCACAGCCTACAATGAGCAGTTCTTC; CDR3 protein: CASTLGPLFSTAYNEQFF
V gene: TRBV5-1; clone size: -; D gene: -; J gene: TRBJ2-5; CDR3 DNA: TGCGCCAGCAGCTTGGCCGTGGGGCCTATACAAGAGACCCAGTACTTC; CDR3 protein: CASSLAVGPIQETQYF
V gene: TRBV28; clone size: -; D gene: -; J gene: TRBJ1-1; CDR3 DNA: TGTGCCAGCAGTTCCCCTAGCATGAACACTGAAGCTTTCTTT; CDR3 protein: CASSSPSMNTEAFF
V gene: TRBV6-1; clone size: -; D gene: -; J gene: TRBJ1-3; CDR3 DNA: TGTGCCAGCAGTGAAGCCTTGGGCATACTTGGAAACACCATATATTTT; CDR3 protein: CASSEALGILGNTIYF
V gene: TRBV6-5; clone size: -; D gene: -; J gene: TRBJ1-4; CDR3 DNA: TGTGCCAGCCACTCGGGGCGTTTCAGTGAAAAACTGTTTTTT; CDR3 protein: CASHSGRFSEKLFF
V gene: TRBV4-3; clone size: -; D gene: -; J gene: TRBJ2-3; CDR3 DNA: TGCGCCAGCAGCCAGAGGGTGCGCGTAGCGTTTAACACAGATACGCAGTATTTT; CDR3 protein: CASSQRVRVAFNTDTQYF
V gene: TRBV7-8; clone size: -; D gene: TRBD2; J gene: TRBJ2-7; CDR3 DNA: TGTGCCAGCAGCTTAGTTATGGCTAGCGGGGGACCCTACGAGCAGTACTTC; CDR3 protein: CASSLVMASGGPYEQYF
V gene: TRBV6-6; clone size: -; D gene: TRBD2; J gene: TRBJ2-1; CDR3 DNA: TGTGCCAGCAGTGACTCGACTAGCGGGGGGGGTTTTGAGCAGTTCTTC; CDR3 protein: CASSDSTSGGGFEQFF
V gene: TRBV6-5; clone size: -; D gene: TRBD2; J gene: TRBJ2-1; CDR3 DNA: TGTGCCAGCAGCCCTGGACTAGCGTCGTACAATGAGCAGTTCTTC; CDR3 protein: CASSPGLASYNEQFF
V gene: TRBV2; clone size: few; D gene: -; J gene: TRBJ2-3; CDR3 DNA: TGTGCCAGCAGTCGACAGCGGGTCGGGGATACGCAGTATTTT; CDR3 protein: CASSRQRVGDTQYF
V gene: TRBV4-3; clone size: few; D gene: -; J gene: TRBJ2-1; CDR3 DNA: TGCGCCAGCAGCCAAGACCCTCGTAGCGGCAATGAGCAGTTCTTC; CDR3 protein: CASSQDPRSGNEQFF
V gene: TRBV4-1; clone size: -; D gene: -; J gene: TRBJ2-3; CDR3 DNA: TGCGCCAGCAGCCAAGAATTCGACCTCGGGACTGCAGATACGCAGTATTTT; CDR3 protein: CASSQEFDLGTADTQYF
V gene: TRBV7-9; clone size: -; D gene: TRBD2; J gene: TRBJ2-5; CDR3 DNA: TGTGCCAGCAGCTTCCCGGGACTAGTACAAGAGACCCAGTACTTC; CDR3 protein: CASSFPGLVQETQYF
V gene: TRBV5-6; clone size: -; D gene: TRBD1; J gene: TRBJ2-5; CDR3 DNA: TGTGCCAGCAGCTCGACAGGGGGAGCGGAGACCCAGTACTTC; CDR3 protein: CASSSTGGAETQYF
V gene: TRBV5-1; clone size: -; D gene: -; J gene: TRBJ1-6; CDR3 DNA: TGCGCCAGCAGTCCAGGAGACGGTGGGGGAAATTCACCCCTCCACTTT; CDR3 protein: CASSPGDGGGNSPLHF
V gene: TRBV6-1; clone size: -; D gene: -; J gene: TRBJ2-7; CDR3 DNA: TGTGCCAGCAGGGCCGGGGTTAGCGGTTACGAGCAGTACTTC; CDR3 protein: CASRAGVSGYEQYF
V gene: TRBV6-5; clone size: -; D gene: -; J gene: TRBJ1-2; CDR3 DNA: TGTGCCAGCAGCGGAAGGGCTCTCTATGGCTACACCTTC; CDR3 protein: CASSGRALYGYTF
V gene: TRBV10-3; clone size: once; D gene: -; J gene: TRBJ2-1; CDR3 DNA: TGTGCCATCCGAGGCACCGCGGTTGAGCAGTTCTTC; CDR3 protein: CAIRGTAVEQFF
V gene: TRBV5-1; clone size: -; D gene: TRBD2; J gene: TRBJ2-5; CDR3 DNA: TGCGCCAGCAGCCAAACTAGCGGGAGGGCCGGGGAGACCCAGTACTTC; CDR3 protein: CASSQTSGRAGETQYF
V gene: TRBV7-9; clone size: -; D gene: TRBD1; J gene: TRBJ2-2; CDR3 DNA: TGTGCCAGCAGGAGGGCAGGGGGAAATACCGGGGAGCTGTTTTTT; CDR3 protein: CASRRAGGNTGELFF
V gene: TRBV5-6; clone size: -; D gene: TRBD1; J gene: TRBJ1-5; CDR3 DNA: TGTGCCAGCAGCTTTGGACAGGGGGATCAGCCCCAGCATTTT; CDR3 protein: CASSFGQGDQPQHF
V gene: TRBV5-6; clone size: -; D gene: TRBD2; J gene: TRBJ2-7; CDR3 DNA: TGTGCCAGCAGCTTGGACGGCCTAGCGGGAACCTACGAGCAGTACTTC; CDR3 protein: CASSLDGLAGTYEQYF
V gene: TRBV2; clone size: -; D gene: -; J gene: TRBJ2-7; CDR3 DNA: TGTGCCAGCAGTGTCTCACCCCTTGAAGGCGGAGCTGAGCAGTACTTC; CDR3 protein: CASSVSPLEGGAEQYF
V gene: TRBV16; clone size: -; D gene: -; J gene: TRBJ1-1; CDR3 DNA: TGTGCCAGCAGCCAAATGAGAGAAGCTTTCTTT; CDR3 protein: CASSQMREAFF
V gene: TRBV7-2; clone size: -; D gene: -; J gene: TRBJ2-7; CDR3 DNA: TGTGCCAGCAGCCCCGCCGGGTTCTACGAGCAGTACTTC; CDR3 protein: CASSPAGFYEQYF
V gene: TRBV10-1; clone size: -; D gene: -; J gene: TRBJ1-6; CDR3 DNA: TGCGCCAGCAGTGAAGCGCCCTATAATTCACCCCTCCACTTT; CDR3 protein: CASSEAPYNSPLHF
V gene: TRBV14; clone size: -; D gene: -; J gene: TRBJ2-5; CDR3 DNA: TGTGCCAGCAGCGATCCGGGAGAGACCCAGTACTTC; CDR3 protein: CASSDPGETQYF
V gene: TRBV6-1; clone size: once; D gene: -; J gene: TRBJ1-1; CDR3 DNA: TGTGCCAGCAGTGAAGCGGGCGGGGTAAACACTGAAGCTTTCTTT; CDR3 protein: CASSEAGGVNTEAFF
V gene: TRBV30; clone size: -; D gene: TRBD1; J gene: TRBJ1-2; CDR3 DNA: TGTGCCTGGAGTCTGACAGGGCATGGCTACACCTTC; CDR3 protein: CAWSLTGHGYTF
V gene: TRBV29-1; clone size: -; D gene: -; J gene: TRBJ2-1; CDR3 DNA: TGCAGCGTTGGTAACAGGGAGAACTACAATGAGCAGTTCTTC; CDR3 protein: CSVGNRENYNEQFF
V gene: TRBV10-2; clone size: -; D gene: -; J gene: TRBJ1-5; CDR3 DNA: TGCGCCAGCAGTGAGTTGGGGGGCAATCAGCCCCAGCATTTT; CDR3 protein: CASSELGGNQPQHF
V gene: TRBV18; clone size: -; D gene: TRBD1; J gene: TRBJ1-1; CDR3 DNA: TGTGCCAGCTCACCAGGACAGGGTAACACTGAAGCTTTCTTT; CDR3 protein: CASSPGQGNTEAFF
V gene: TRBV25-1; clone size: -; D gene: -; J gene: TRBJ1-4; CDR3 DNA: TGTGCCAGCAGTGAAATGGGAGAAAAACTGTTTTTT; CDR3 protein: CASSEMGEKLFF
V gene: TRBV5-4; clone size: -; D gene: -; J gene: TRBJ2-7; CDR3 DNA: TGTGCCAGCAGCCAGGACAGCTACGAGCAGTACTTC; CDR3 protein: CASSQDSYEQYF
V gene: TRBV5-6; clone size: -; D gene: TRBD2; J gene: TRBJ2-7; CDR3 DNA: TGTGCCAGCAGGGGACGGCGGGAGGCCCCCGAGCAGTACTTC; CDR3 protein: CASRGRREAPEQYF
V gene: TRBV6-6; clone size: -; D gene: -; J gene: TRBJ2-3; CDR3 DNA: TGTGCCAGCACAATGGGTCCCACGCAGTATTTT; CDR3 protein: CASTMGPTQYF